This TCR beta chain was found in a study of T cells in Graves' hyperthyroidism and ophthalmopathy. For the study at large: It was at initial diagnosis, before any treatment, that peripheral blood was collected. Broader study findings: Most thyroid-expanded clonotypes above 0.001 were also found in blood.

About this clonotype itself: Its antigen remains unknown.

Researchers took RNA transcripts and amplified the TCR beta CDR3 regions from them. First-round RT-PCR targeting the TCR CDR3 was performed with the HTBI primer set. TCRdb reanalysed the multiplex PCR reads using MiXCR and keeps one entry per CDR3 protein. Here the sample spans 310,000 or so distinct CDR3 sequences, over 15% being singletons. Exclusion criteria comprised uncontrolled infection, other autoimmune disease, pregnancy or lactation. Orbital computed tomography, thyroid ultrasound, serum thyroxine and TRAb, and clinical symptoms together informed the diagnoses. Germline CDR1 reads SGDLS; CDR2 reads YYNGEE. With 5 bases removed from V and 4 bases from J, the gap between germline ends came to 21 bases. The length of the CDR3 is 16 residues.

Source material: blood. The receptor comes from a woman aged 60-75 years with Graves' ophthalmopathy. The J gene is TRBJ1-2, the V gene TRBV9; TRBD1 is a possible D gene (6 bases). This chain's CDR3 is CASSQIGGLRSYGYTF. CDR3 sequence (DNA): TGTGCCAGCAGTCAAATCGGGGGCCTTCGGAGCTATGGCTACACCTTC.